Below, 3 T cell receptor beta chains from the same sample are listed, as sequenced in a study of CD8+CD57+ T cells in acquired aplastic anemia. The authors sequenced patients whose flow cytometry had shown CD8+CD57+ cell expansion. CDR3 and TCR beta VDJ profiling relied on genomic DNA as the template. TCRdb recomputed calls from the reads with MiXCR, one row per CDR3 protein. The sample gives 150,000 or so distinct CDR3 sequences, around half of which show up once; 0.85% to 1.2% is in the top ten. Sequences were obtained from sorted CD4+, CD8+, or CD8+CD57+ T cells (not recorded which) from PBMCs. The receptors originated from a human donor with aplastic anemia.

The chain uses TRBV4-2 and TRBJ2-7; 8 bases fit TRBD1. CDR1 is LGHNA and CDR2 is YNFKEQ in the germline V gene. The CDR3 sequence is 16 residues long. The V and J ends lost 5 bases and 2 bases, in that order; junction bases with no gene match: 11. The DNA for the CDR3 is TGTGCCAGCAGCTCCCGAGGACAGGGTGGGACCTACGAGCAGTACTTC. Amino acids: CASSSRGQGGTYEQYF.

Turning to this clonotype: A much larger clonotype is one base distant, so this may be a read error. The rearrangement uses TRBV6-1 and TRBJ1-2, with a weak D call TRBD1 (6 bases). CDR1 is MNHNS, CDR2 SASEGT, per germline. CDR3 size: 11 residues. The CDR3 here is CAGSTQGGYTF. CDR3 nucleotides: TGTGCCGGCAGTACACAGGGTGGCTACACCTTC.

This clonotype has ten or more counts. The CDR3 region is CSAGTGPNQPQHF. The CDR3 DNA is TGCAGTGCGGGGACAGGGCCCAATCAGCCCCAGCATTTT. This chain links TRBV20-1 with TRBJ1-5; 9 nucleotides line up with TRBD1. Trimming cost V 6 bases and J 3 bases; bases outside gene matches: 3. CDR1 DFQATT and CDR2 SNEGSKA come from the germline V gene (reference sequence). The CDR3 is 13 amino acids.